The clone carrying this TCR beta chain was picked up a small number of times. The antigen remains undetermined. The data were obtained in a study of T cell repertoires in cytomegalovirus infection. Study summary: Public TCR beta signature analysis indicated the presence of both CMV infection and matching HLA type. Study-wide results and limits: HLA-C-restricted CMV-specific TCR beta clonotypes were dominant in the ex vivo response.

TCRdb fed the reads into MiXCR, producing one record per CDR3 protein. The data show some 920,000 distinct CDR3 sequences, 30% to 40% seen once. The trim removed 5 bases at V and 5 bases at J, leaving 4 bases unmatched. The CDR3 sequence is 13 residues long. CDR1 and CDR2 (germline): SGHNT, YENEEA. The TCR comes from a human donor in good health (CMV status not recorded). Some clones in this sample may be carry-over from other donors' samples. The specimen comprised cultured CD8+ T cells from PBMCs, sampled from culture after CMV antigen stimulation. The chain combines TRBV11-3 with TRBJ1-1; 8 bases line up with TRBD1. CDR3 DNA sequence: TGTGCCAGCAGCCCTAGGACAGGGACTGAAGCTTTCTTT. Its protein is CASSPRTGTEAFF.